Each of the 32 T cell receptor beta chains below was sequenced from the same sample in a study of cytomegalovirus exposure and HLA in healthy donors. PCR employed 60 Vbeta and 13 Jbeta primers. Profiling relied on immunoSEQ multiplex PCR, and the TCRdb table lists in-frame clones only, not all of them. This sample has fewer than 350,000 clones, with 70% to 90% found just once. Sequencing input: PBMCs. Receptor source: a woman under 30 in good health and CMV-seronegative.

This sequence joins TRBV13 and TRBJ2-1, with D tentatively TRBD1 (6 bases). This CDR3 spans 14 amino acids. Trimming took 2 bases from V and 7 from J, leaving 12 bases between them. Germline V gene sequence: CDR1 PRHDT, CDR2 FYEKMQ (reference sequence). CDR3 nucleotides: TGTGCCAGCAGCTTAAGACAGGTTCGGAATGAGCAGTTCTTC. Translation gives CASSLRQVRNEQFF.

The count of this clone is one. J is TRBJ1-5 and V is TRBV19; 7 bases map to TRBD1. Germline lookup yields CDR1 LNHDA and CDR2 SQIVND (reference sequence). V dropped 7 bases and J dropped 3; count of bases not matched to a gene: 6. This CDR3 has 14 residues. The CDR3 bases are TGTGCCAGTACCGTGGGACAGATCAATCAGCCCCAGCATTTT. This gives the protein CASTVGQINQPQHF.

The chain carries TRBV25-1 and TRBJ2-7, with a weak D call TRBD1 (6 bases). CDR3 size: 17 residues. Germline V gene data show CDR1 as MGHDK and CDR2 as SYGVNS. V was trimmed by 1 base and J by 4 bases, leaving 20 bases between them. The CDR3 DNA reads TGTGCCAGCAGTGAATGGTGGTGGATGGGACAAGCTTACGAGCAGTACTTC. Its translation is CASSEWWWMGQAYEQYF.

The chain links TRBV9 to TRBJ1-1; tentatively, D is TRBD1 (6 bases). The CDR3 is 16 amino acids. V was shortened by 4 bases and J by 4 bases, with 20 bases between the two germline ends. Per germline, CDR1 SGDLS and CDR2 YYNGEE. The CDR3 nucleotides are TGTGCCAGCAGCCCGAATACAGGGAAGATAGTCACTGAAGCTTTCTTT. Protein sequence: CASSPNTGKIVTEAFF.

This clone was picked up one time. The V gene is TRBV7-2, the J gene TRBJ2-3; the D gene is possibly TRBD2 (5 bases). This CDR3 contains 13 residues. Trimming took 3 bases from V and 3 from J, leaving 7 bases between them. The germline gives CDR1 SGHTA, CDR2 FQGNSA. CDR3 sequence reads: CASSLGGTDTQYF. The CDR3 nucleotides are TGTGCCAGCAGCTTGGGCGGGACAGATACGCAGTATTTT.

The chain joins TRBV6-5 to TRBJ2-7, with 9 bases aligning to TRBD1. The germline V gene has CDR1 MNHEY and CDR2 SVGAGI. The CDR3 is 15 residues long. With V trimmed by 0 bases and J by 7 bases, 7 bases remained unmatched. The DNA for the CDR3 is TGTGCCAGCAGTTACTCGATACAGGGGGCGTATGAGCAGTACTTC. Translating it yields CASSYSIQGAYEQYF.

The table lists this clone with a count of one. This chain links TRBV2 with TRBJ1-3, with a tentative D call TRBD1 (5 bases). This CDR3 has 14 residues. The V gene's germline CDR1 is SNHLY and CDR2 FYNNEI. Between the trimmed V and J ends, which lost 8 bases and 3 bases, there was a span of 14 bases. This CDR3 is CASGGTADGNTIYF. CDR3 nucleotide sequence: TGTGCCAGCGGGGGGACGGCGGATGGAAACACCATATATTTT.

This clone turned up a few times. The gene calls are TRBV7-2 and TRBJ2-7, with a possible D match to TRBD1 (6 bases). The CDR3 has 12 residues. V lost 3 bases to trimming and J lost 10 bases, with 13 bases between them. Germline V gene data show CDR1 as SGHTA and CDR2 as FQGNSA. The chain's CDR3 is CASSLRGSPQYF. In DNA, the CDR3 is TGTGCCAGCAGCTTGAGGGGGAGTCCACAGTACTTC.

The chain employs TRBV1 and TRBJ1-5. TRBV1 is a recognized pseudogene. This CDR3 is built from 19 residues. CDR3 bases: TGCACCAGTACTCTCAGGGAATCTTGGGAGGGCTTTAGCAATCAGCCCCAGCATTTT. Residues: CTSTLRESWEGFSNQPQHF.

The chain carries TRBV19 and TRBJ2-7; maybe TRBD2 (5 bases). Trimming stripped 7 bases from V and 2 bases from J, with 9 bases between. CDR1 and CDR2 from the germline V gene are LNHDA and SQIVND (reference sequence). CDR3 length: 12 amino acids. The CDR3 region is CASKSGPYEQYF. In DNA, the CDR3 is TGTGCCAGTAAGAGCGGACCCTACGAGCAGTACTTC. The whole variable domain, filled in from reference TRBV19 and TRBJ2-7, reads DGGITQSPKYLFRKEGQNVTLSCEQNLNHDAMYWYRQDPGQGLRLIYYSQIVNDFQKGDIAEGYSVSREKKESFPLTVTSAQKNPTAFYLCASKSGPYEQYFGPGTRLTVT.

J is TRBJ2-3 and V is TRBV9; TRBD2 is a possible D gene (6 bases). Per germline, CDR1 SGDLS and CDR2 YYNGEE. V lost 0 bases to trimming and J lost 3 bases, with 11 bases between them. This CDR3 contains 15 residues. The CDR3 bases are TGTGCCAGCAGCGTAGGAAGCGGGCCTACAGATACGCAGTATTTT. Its translation: CASSVGSGPTDTQYF. Full variable domain (rest looked up from reference TRBV9 and TRBJ2-3): DSGVTQTPKHLITATGQRVTLRCSPRSGDLSVYWYQQSLDQGLQFLIQYYNGEERAKGNILERFSAQQFPDLHSELNLSSLELGDSALYFCASSVGSGPTDTQYFGPGTRLTVL.

As for this clone: A read error may account for a junction end that differs from germline. The chain joins TRBV7-9 to TRBJ2-7; TRBD1 agrees at 9 bases. The CDR3 loop spans 14 amino acids. Germline assignment: CDR1 SEHNR and CDR2 FQNEAQ (reference sequence). The CDR3 DNA reads as TGTTCCAGCAGCTCCAGGACAGGGGCCTACGAGCAGTACTTC. It specifies CSSSSRTGAYEQYF.

Comment on this clone: At one of its ends the junction is not consistent with the germline gene, which may arise from a read error. V gene TRBV7-7 combines with J gene TRBJ2-5; maybe TRBD2 (5 bases). Germline V gene sequence: CDR1 SSHAT, CDR2 FNYEAQ (reference sequence). The CDR3 is 16 amino acids. CDR3 sequence reads: CASSLEASQHQETQYF. In nucleotides, the CDR3 is TGTGCTAGCAGCTTAGAGGCTAGCCAACATCAAGAGACCCAGTACTTC.

Details on this clone: One end of the junction varies from germline; a read error may be responsible. Other DNA sequences within the sample encode an identical CDR3. V gene TRBV11-2 combines with J gene TRBJ1-6, with unresolved D. The CDR3 has 16 residues. Germline loops: CDR1 SGHAT, CDR2 FQNNGV. The CDR3 DNA reads TGTGCCAGCAGCTTGATTTTGAGCTCCTATAATTCCCCCCTCCACTTT. It encodes CASSLILSSYNSPLHF.

This sequence joins TRBV5-1 and TRBJ2-5; 7 bases are a match to TRBD2. The germline gives CDR1 SGHRS, CDR2 YFSETQ. The length of the CDR3 is 14 residues. V was clipped by 7 bases and J by 5 bases; unmatched bases: 11. The CDR3 DNA follows: TGCGCCAGCCAACGGGGGGTGGGTGAGGAGACCCAGTACTTC. It yields the protein CASQRGVGEETQYF.

The sample holds one count of this clone. The V call is TRBV7-3, the J call TRBJ1-6; no clear D gene. Germline lookup yields CDR1 SGHTA and CDR2 FQGTGA. CDR3 size: 13 residues. V lost 0 bases, J lost 8 bases, and 5 bases lay in between. As DNA, the CDR3 is TGTGCCAGCAGCTTAACGGCGGATTCACCCCTCCACTTT. It specifies CASSLTADSPLHF.

This rearrangement joins TRBV29-1 to TRBJ1-1; 8 bases align to TRBD1. Germline V gives CDR1 SQVTM, CDR2 ANQGSEA. Trimming at V came to 6 bases and at J to 0 bases, leaving 3 bases not matched to a gene. The CDR3 is made up of 13 amino acids. CDR3 in DNA: TGCAGCGTGGGACAGGCTTTGAACACTGAAGCTTTCTTT. Encoded protein: CSVGQALNTEAFF.

This chain connects TRBV4-1 to TRBJ1-1; D uncertain. Trimming took off 4 bases at V and 3 bases at J, with 15 bases between the two ends. Germline V gene data show CDR1 as MGHRA and CDR2 as YSYEKL. The CDR3 totals 15 residues. This chain's CDR3 is CASSRLRALDTEAFF. The CDR3, as DNA: TGCGCCAGCAGCCGTCTGAGGGCCTTAGACACTGAAGCTTTCTTT.

V and J are TRBV18 and TRBJ2-7; D unresolved. Trimming removed 6 bases from V and 0 bases from J, with 15 bases in between. CDR3 length: 15 amino acids. The germline V gene has CDR1 KGHSH and CDR2 LQKENI. CDR3 amino acids: CASSRDTESSYEQYF. In DNA form, the CDR3 reads TGTGCCAGCTCCCGAGACACGGAAAGCTCCTACGAGCAGTACTTC.

This clone was seen once. This chain links TRBV2 with TRBJ2-5; 8 nucleotides line up with TRBD2. V lost 9 bases to trimming and J lost 2 bases; unmatched junction nucleotides: 8. Germline CDR1 is SNHLY and CDR2 is FYNNEI. The CDR3 consists of 14 residues. CDR3 bases: TGTGCCAGTAAAGTAGGGACTAGACAAGAGACCCAGTACTTC. Protein sequence: CASKVGTRQETQYF.

The V gene is TRBV27, the J gene TRBJ2-3; 9 positions agree with TRBD2. Germline values: CDR1 MNHEY, CDR2 SMNVEV (reference sequence). The ends lost 2 bases at V and 3 bases at J; junction bases unmatched: 3. This CDR3 contains 15 residues. The CDR3 protein is CASSLGGGDTDTQYF. CDR3 sequence (DNA): TGTGCCAGCAGTTTAGGCGGGGGGGATACAGATACGCAGTATTTT.

This clone is a singleton in its sample. V usage is TRBV29-1 and J usage is TRBJ1-1; 9 bases fit TRBD1. V was pared by 6 bases and J by 10 bases, with 3 bases of the junction left unmatched. The CDR3 consists of 10 residues. CDR1 SQVTM and CDR2 ANQGSEA come from the germline V gene. CDR3 nucleotides: TGCAGCGTACTGGGACAGGGAGCTTTCTTT. Amino acids: CSVLGQGAFF.

The chain links TRBV5-4 to TRBJ2-3; the match to TRBD2 covers 12 bases. The germline V gene encodes CDR1 SGHNT and CDR2 YYREEE (reference sequence). The CDR3 loop spans 16 amino acids. After removal of 1 base from V and 2 bases from J, the junction contained 2 bases not matched to a gene. The chain's CDR3 is CASSLLAGGITDTQYF. CDR3 DNA: TGTGCCAGCAGCTTGCTAGCGGGGGGGATCACAGATACGCAGTATTTT.

A single count supports this clone. The chain couples TRBV13 to TRBJ2-7, with unresolved D. The V gene lost 5 bases and the J gene lost 4 bases, with 9 bases spanning the gap. This CDR3 spans 12 amino acids. Looked up from germline, CDR1 is PRHDT and CDR2 is FYEKMQ (reference sequence). The CDR3 spells CASSRQSYEQYF. CDR3 coding DNA: TGTGCCAGCAGCCGACAATCTTACGAGCAGTACTTC.

This chain links TRBV29-1 with TRBJ2-7, with D possibly TRBD2 on 5 matching bases. The CDR3 totals 14 residues. V was trimmed by 5 bases and J by 3 bases, leaving 17 bases between them. Germline loops: CDR1 SQVTM, CDR2 ANQGSEA. CDR3 sequence reads: CSVSDQSRDYEQYF. In nucleotides, the CDR3 is TGCAGCGTTTCGGACCAGTCGAGGGACTACGAGCAGTACTTC.

V gene TRBV6-5 combines with J gene TRBJ1-6, with D possibly matching TRBD1 (5 bases). Trimming shortened V by 5 bases and J by 9 bases, and 17 bases separated the two germline ends. CDR1 and CDR2 (germline): MNHEY, SVGAGI. The CDR3 has 15 residues. The CDR3 region is CASSPGEWGGSPLHF. The CDR3 coding sequence is TGTGCCAGCAGTCCGGGGGAGTGGGGCGGTTCACCCCTCCACTTT.

The table lists this clone with a count of one. This CDR3 is missing its conserved last phenylalanine or tryptophan, likely due to a read error. The V and J genes are TRBV9 and TRBJ1-2; 8 nucleotides match TRBD1. This CDR3 region has 15 residues. The V and J ends lost 2 bases and 3 bases, in that order; junction bases with no gene match: 6. From germline, CDR1 is SGDLS and CDR2 YYNGEE. The CDR3, as DNA: TGTGCCAGCAGCGTGGGGACAGGACTTGACTATGGCTACACCTAC. It specifies CASSVGTGLDYGYTY.

This clone was picked up one time. The chain recombines TRBV19 with TRBJ1-1, with TRBD1 as a possible D gene (6 bases). The CDR3 runs to 15 residues. Germline assignment: CDR1 LNHDA and CDR2 SQIVND (reference sequence). Trimming shortened V by 5 bases and J by 2 bases, and 15 bases separated the two germline ends. Written as DNA, the CDR3 is TGTGCCAGTAGTCTATTTGGGACATCAAACACTGAAGCTTTCTTT. Its translation: CASSLFGTSNTEAFF.

The chain links TRBV7-9 to TRBJ1-1; maybe TRBD1 (5 bases). V gave up 0 bases and J gave up 7 bases, with 9 bases separating them. Germline loops: CDR1 SEHNR, CDR2 FQNEAQ (reference sequence). This CDR3 region has 13 residues. The chain's CDR3 is CASSLAWGDEAFF. In nucleotides, the CDR3 is TGTGCCAGCAGCTTAGCGTGGGGGGATGAAGCTTTCTTT.

A few counts support this clone. The chain couples TRBV27 to TRBJ1-5, with 8 bases lining up with TRBD1. Germline V gene sequence: CDR1 MNHEY, CDR2 SMNVEV (reference sequence). V was clipped by 4 bases and J by 0 bases; unmatched bases: 11. CDR3 length: 18 amino acids. This CDR3 reads CASSSKSGTGYSNQPQHF. The CDR3 bases are TGTGCCAGCAGTTCCAAATCCGGGACAGGATATAGCAATCAGCCCCAGCATTTT.

This sequence joins TRBV4-1 and TRBJ1-2; D remains unclear. The CDR3 has 14 residues. Trimming removed 1 base from V and 2 bases from J, with 8 bases in between. Germline CDR1 is MGHRA and CDR2 is YSYEKL. CDR3 in amino acids: CASSQGRLNYGYTF. As DNA, the CDR3 is TGCGCCAGCAGCCAAGGCAGACTAAACTATGGCTACACCTTC.

The genes are TRBV9 and TRBJ2-7; 7 bases map to TRBD2. Trimming cost V 0 bases and J 0 bases; bases outside gene matches: 3. Germline values: CDR1 SGDLS, CDR2 YYNGEE. The CDR3 has 15 amino acids. In DNA, the CDR3 is TGTGCCAGCAGCGTAGCCGGGGGGAGCTCCTACGAGCAGTACTTC. Translation gives CASSVAGGSSYEQYF.